Listed here are 3 T cell receptor beta chains from one sample, sequenced in a study of CD8 T cells in ankylosing spondylitis. TCRdb reprocessed the 5' RACE reads with MiXCR, giving one entry per CDR3 protein. This table has about 220,000 distinct CDR3 sequences, roughly 24% appearing once. Sequenced material: blood, either unsorted or a sorted T cell fraction (not recorded which). The receptors were gathered from a male donor with ankylosing spondylitis or in good health (not recorded which).

Ten or more counts support this clonotype. V gene TRBV28 combines with J gene TRBJ2-5; 10 bases are shared with TRBD1. This CDR3 is built from 14 residues. Germline values: CDR1 MDHEN, CDR2 SYDVKM. The J segment lost 5 bases and the V segment lost 3 bases, leaving 3 bases of the junction unmatched. In DNA form, the CDR3 reads TGTGCCAGCAGTTTGAGACAGGGGGCGGAGACCCAGTACTTC. Its protein is CASSLRQGAETQYF. Full variable domain (outside the CDR3, taken from reference TRBV28 and TRBJ2-5): DVKVTQSSRYLVKRTGEKVFLECVQDMDHENMFWYRQDPGLGLRLIYFSYDVKMKEKGDIPEGYSVSREKKERFSLILESASTNQTSMYLCASSLRQGAETQYFGPGTRLLVL.

In this sample, this clonotype turned up many times. This rearrangement joins TRBV20-1 to TRBJ2-5; weak D call: TRBD2 (5 bases). The CDR3 length is 15 residues. Germline-derived CDR1 and CDR2 are DFQATT and SNEGSKA (reference sequence). V was cut by 0 bases and J by 0 bases, with 11 bases left in between. This CDR3 reads CSARDPTGNQETQYF. The CDR3, as DNA: TGCAGTGCTAGAGATCCGACCGGGAACCAAGAGACCCAGTACTTC.

The sample holds many counts of this clonotype. The CDR3 protein is CASSLLVMHEQFF. In DNA form, the CDR3 reads TGCGCCAGCAGCTTGTTGGTCATGCACGAGCAGTTCTTC. The chain employs TRBV5-1 and TRBJ2-1; D uncertain. The V end was cut by 1 base, the J end by 10 bases, with 12 bases between. The CDR3 length is 13 residues. Germline V gene lookup returns CDR1 SGHRS and CDR2 YFSETQ. The full variable domain, in which reference TRBV5-1 and TRBJ2-1 provide the parts outside the CDR3, is KAGVTQTPRYLIKTRGQQVTLSCSPISGHRSVSWYQQTPGQGLQFLFEYFSETQRNKGNFPGRFSGRQFSNSRSEMNVSTLELGDSALYLCASSLLVMHEQFFGPGTRLTVL.